This entry lists 20 T cell receptor beta chains sequenced from one sample in a study of cytomegalovirus exposure and HLA in healthy donors. Primers: 60 Vbeta forward and 13 Jbeta reverse. Clones were sequenced by immunoSEQ multiplex PCR, and TCRdb holds only the in-frame ones, with some missing. The repertoire has about 130,000 clones, more than 65% of them found once; the top ten carry about 4.3%. Sequencing was done on a sample of PBMCs. The receptor source for this set is a male donor in good health and CMV-seropositive.

Only one count was recorded for this clone. V usage is TRBV11-2 and J usage is TRBJ2-5, with 12 bases that match TRBD2. J lost 1 base, V lost 4 bases, and 4 bases had no gene match. Germline loops: CDR1 SGHAT, CDR2 FQNNGV. The CDR3 length is 16 residues. The DNA of the CDR3 is TGTGCCAGCAGCTCCCCGGGACTAGCGGGCCAAGAGACCCAGTACTTC. This gives the protein CASSSPGLAGQETQYF.

The chain joins TRBV29-1 to TRBJ2-7, with 7 bases lining up with TRBD2. The CDR3 runs 14 residues. Germline loops: CDR1 SQVTM, CDR2 ANQGSEA. Losses at the gene ends were 3 bases for V and 0 bases for J; bases not matched to a gene: 5. Here the CDR3 DNA reads TGCAGCGTTGATCGGGGAGGGGTCTCCTACGAGCAGTACTTC. Protein product: CSVDRGGVSYEQYF.

This clone was seen a few times. The V call is TRBV28, the J call TRBJ2-7; the match to TRBD1 covers 9 bases. The junction had 10 bases not matched to a gene; V was cut back by 5 bases and J by 5 bases. CDR1 is MDHEN, CDR2 SYDVKM, per germline. The CDR3 has 15 residues. This CDR3 reads CASSPSGQGDHEQYF. DNA of the CDR3: TGTGCCAGCAGTCCCTCGGGACAGGGTGACCACGAGCAGTACTTC.

This clone came up a few times. The rearrangement links TRBV7-2 to TRBJ2-5; the match to TRBD2 covers 9 bases. J was trimmed by 2 bases and V by 4 bases; bases with no gene match: 5. CDR1 is SGHTA and CDR2 is FQGNSA in the germline V gene. The CDR3 is made up of 15 amino acids. The CDR3 reads CASSSGTSQQETQYF. The CDR3 DNA reads as TGTGCCAGCAGCTCCGGGACTAGCCAACAAGAGACCCAGTACTTC.

This sequence joins TRBV28 and TRBJ2-5, with TRBD2 matching over 7 bases. Germline V gene lookup returns CDR1 MDHEN and CDR2 SYDVKM. After removal of 6 bases from V and 7 bases from J, the junction contained 11 bases not matched to a gene. The CDR3 consists of 14 residues. CDR3 residues: CASSLGGLGGTQYF. The CDR3 coding sequence is TGTGCCAGCAGCTTGGGGGGGTTGGGGGGGACCCAGTACTTC.

This chain links TRBV7-8 with TRBJ2-1, with 10 bases lining up with TRBD1. The germline V gene has CDR1 SGHVS and CDR2 FQNEAQ. The CDR3 totals 16 residues. Trimming took 3 bases from V and 8 from J; bases not matched to a gene: 10. The CDR3 reads CASSFGPGQGRDEQFF. In nucleotides, the CDR3 is TGTGCCAGCAGCTTCGGTCCGGGACAGGGGAGGGATGAGCAGTTCTTC.

The chain is built from TRBV21-1 and TRBJ1-1; the D call TRBD1 from the table was never checked on the DNA. TRBV21-1 is given as a pseudogene. The CDR3 loop spans 15 amino acids. CDR3 residues: CASSSEGRGGTEAFF. CDR3 sequence (DNA): TGTGCCAGCAGCAGTGAGGGTCGAGGGGGCACTGAAGCTTTCTTT.

A few counts support this clone. V is TRBV2 and J is TRBJ2-6; D is undetermined. Trimming cost V 2 bases and J 0 bases, with 5 bases left between them. Germline loops: CDR1 SNHLY, CDR2 FYNNEI. CDR3 length equals 15 residues. The CDR3 region is CASSELYSGANVLTF. The CDR3 DNA follows: TGTGCCAGCAGTGAATTATACTCTGGGGCCAACGTCCTGACTTTC.

The table lists this clone with a few counts. The V and J genes are TRBV28 and TRBJ1-1; perhaps TRBD1 as D (5 bases). The germline gives CDR1 MDHEN, CDR2 SYDVKM. V was shortened by 6 bases and J by 5 bases, with 22 bases between the two germline ends. The length of the CDR3 is 16 residues. Here the CDR3 DNA reads TGTGCCAGCAGGGAAGGAGTCCAGGGTTTGGGGACTGAAGCTTTCTTT. This translates into CASREGVQGLGTEAFF.

The chain employs TRBV27 and TRBJ1-2, with D unclear. This CDR3 region has 13 residues. Germline V gene data show CDR1 as MNHEY and CDR2 as SMNVEV (reference sequence). The germline V and J ends were trimmed by 2 bases and 8 bases, with 12 bases remaining between them. DNA for the CDR3: TGTGCCAGCAGTTTAGGGTCGGGATACGGCTACACCTTC. Translation: CASSLGSGYGYTF.

Written as DNA, the CDR3 is TGTGCCAGCAGCCATCCCACGACAGTTAATAATTCACCCCTCCACTTT. It specifies CASSHPTTVNNSPLHF. J is TRBJ1-6 and V is TRBV7-6; possibly TRBD1 for D (5 bases). With 5 bases removed from V and 5 bases from J, the gap between germline ends came to 16 bases. Germline CDR1 is SGHVS and CDR2 is FNYEAQ. This CDR3 comprises 16 residues.

The rearrangement uses TRBV7-9 and TRBJ2-1, with D tentatively TRBD1 (6 bases). V dropped 4 bases and J dropped 11 bases, with 15 bases sitting between them. CDR1 and CDR2 (germline): SEHNR, FQNEAQ (reference sequence). The length of the CDR3 is 13 residues. CDR3 in DNA: TGTGCCAGCAGCTCCACTTACAGGGATAAGCAGTTCTTC. Its protein is CASSSTYRDKQFF.

This chain links TRBV7-2 with TRBJ1-6; 7 bases are shared with TRBD1. The CDR3 extends over 15 amino acids. Germline CDR1 SGHTA, CDR2 FQGNSA. Trimming at V came to 1 base and at J to 9 bases, leaving 6 bases not matched to a gene. The CDR3, as DNA: TGTGCCAGCAGCTTAGAGGGACAGCAGGCTTCACCCCTCCACTTT. Translation gives CASSLEGQQASPLHF.

The chain couples TRBV2 to TRBJ2-1; 9 bases are shared with TRBD2. The CDR3 length is 15 residues. Germline CDR1 reads SNHLY; CDR2 reads FYNNEI. The trim removed 7 bases at V and 5 bases at J, leaving 9 bases unmatched. The CDR3 loop is CASNRGGGGNNEQFF. DNA for the CDR3: TGTGCCAGCAATAGGGGCGGGGGGGGCAACAATGAGCAGTTCTTC. Using reference TRBV2 and TRBJ2-1 for the parts outside the CDR3, the full variable domain is EPEVTQTPSHQVTQMGQEVILRCVPISNHLYFYWYRQILGQKVEFLVSFYNNEISEKSEIFDDQFSVERPDGSNFTLKIRSTKLEDSAMYFCASNRGGGGNNEQFFGPGTRLTVL.

The J gene is TRBJ1-1, the V gene TRBV28; a possible D gene is TRBD1 (6 bases). The CDR3 is 13 amino acids. The germline CDR1 and CDR2 sequences are MDHEN and SYDVKM. Trimming cost V 5 bases and J 11 bases, with 18 bases left between them. In nucleotides, the CDR3 is TGTGCCAGCAGTCAGAGACAGGCCACGATTGCTTTCTTT. Its protein is CASSQRQATIAFF. Together with reference TRBV28 and TRBJ1-1, the CDR3 gives the full variable domain: DVKVTQSSRYLVKRTGEKVFLECVQDMDHENMFWYRQDPGLGLRLIYFSYDVKMKEKGDIPEGYSVSREKKERFSLILESASTNQTSMYLCASSQRQATIAFFGQGTRLTVV.

The chain employs TRBV30 and TRBJ1-4; 7 bases fit TRBD1. CDR1 is GTSNPN, CDR2 SVGIG, per germline (reference sequence). The V gene end was trimmed by 2 bases and the J gene end by 3 bases; junction bases not matched to a gene: 6. The CDR3 runs 15 residues. The CDR3 DNA reads TGTGCCTGGAGTACCCGGACAGGACCTAATGAAAAACTGTTTTTT. It specifies CAWSTRTGPNEKLFF.

V usage is TRBV28 and J usage is TRBJ2-1; D may be TRBD2 (6 bases). V dropped 4 bases and J dropped 0 bases, with 13 bases sitting between them. This CDR3 spans 16 amino acids. CDR1 and CDR2 (germline): MDHEN, SYDVKM. The CDR3 DNA sequence: TGTGCCAGCAGTTCTTGGGAGGCAGTCTCCTACAATGAGCAGTTCTTC. Translated: CASSSWEAVSYNEQFF.

The rearrangement uses TRBV5-8 and TRBJ2-5, with 7 bases matching TRBD2. J gave up 5 bases and V 3 bases, and 7 bases lay outside the gene matches. This CDR3 is 14 amino acids long. The V gene's germline CDR1 is SGHTS and CDR2 YDEGEE. The CDR3 spells CASSSGLVEETQYF. The CDR3 DNA follows: TGTGCCAGCAGCTCAGGACTAGTAGAGGAGACCCAGTACTTC.

V is TRBV7-8 and J is TRBJ1-1, with 8 nucleotides matching TRBD1. The CDR3 runs 13 residues. J gave up 8 bases and V 3 bases, and 5 bases lay outside the gene matches. Germline assignment: CDR1 SGHVS and CDR2 FQNEAQ. CDR3 sequence reads: CASSFNRGSEAFF. The CDR3 nucleotides are TGTGCCAGCAGCTTTAACAGGGGGTCAGAAGCTTTCTTT.

The chain uses TRBV5-4 and TRBJ1-3; D is unresolved. The CDR3 extends over 15 amino acids. Germline V lookup: CDR1 SGHNT, CDR2 YYREEE (reference sequence). V lost 4 bases to trimming and J lost 4 bases, with 15 bases between them. CDR3 sequence (DNA): TGTGCCAGCAGCACCACGGGGTATAGCGGAAACACCATATATTTT. It translates to CASSTTGYSGNTIYF.